These 31 T cell receptor beta chains were all obtained from the same sample, sequenced in a study of blood T cell repertoires in COVID-19. Libraries were prepared by immunoSEQ multiplex PCR; TCRdb keeps only in-frame clonotypes and omits some of them. Of 250,000 to 300,000 clones listed, 90% were seen once; the top ten hold 2.1%. The sample taken for sequencing was peripheral blood. These receptors all come from a woman aged 55-70 years with COVID-19, enrolled during active disease.

This rearrangement joins TRBV5-1 to TRBJ1-2, with 8 nucleotides matching TRBD1. The V and J ends lost 4 bases and 4 bases, in that order; junction bases with no gene match: 6. This CDR3 contains 14 residues. CDR1 is SGHRS, CDR2 YFSETQ, per germline. For the CDR3, the DNA is TGCGCCAGCAGCACCTATCAGGGGGCCTATGGCTACACCTTC. Its translation is CASSTYQGAYGYTF.

This CDR3 reads CASTADGNNYGYTF. CDR3 nucleotide sequence: TGTGCCAGTACCGCGGACGGGAATAACTATGGCTACACCTTC. The J gene is TRBJ1-2, the V gene TRBV19; no firm D call. The germline V gene has CDR1 LNHDA and CDR2 SQIVND (reference sequence). This CDR3 has 14 residues. Trimming removed 7 bases at V and 1 base at J, with 13 bases between.

The chain has TRBV7-9 and TRBJ2-7, with TRBD1 matching 9 bases. The ends lost 1 base at V and 4 bases at J; junction bases unmatched: 8. The CDR3 is 16 amino acids. Germline V gene lookup returns CDR1 SEHNR and CDR2 FQNEAQ (reference sequence). The CDR3: CASSLGGQGFWYEQYF. The CDR3 nucleotides are TGTGCCAGCAGCTTAGGGGGACAGGGATTTTGGTACGAGCAGTACTTC.

This chain connects TRBV7-2 to TRBJ1-1; possible D gene TRBD1, 5 bases. Trimming left V 6 bases short and J 4 bases short, with 12 bases between. The CDR3 covers 13 residues. CDR1 is SGHTA and CDR2 is FQGNSA in the germline V gene. This chain's CDR3 is CASSARGVTEAFF. The CDR3 DNA sequence: TGTGCCAGCAGTGCTAGGGGCGTCACTGAAGCTTTCTTT. Full variable domain (missing parts from reference TRBV7-2 and TRBJ1-1): GAGVSQSPSNKVTEKGKDVELRCDPISGHTALYWYRQSLGQGLEFLIYFQGNSAPDKSGLPSDRFSAERTGGSVSTLTIQRTQQEDSAVYLCASSARGVTEAFFGQGTRLTVV.

In nucleotides, the CDR3 is TGTGCCTGGAGCTGGACAGGGGGCACTGAAGCTTTCTTT. It specifies CAWSWTGGTEAFF. This chain links TRBV30 with TRBJ1-1; 10 bases match TRBD1. In germline, CDR1 is GTSNPN, CDR2 SVGIG (reference sequence). The V gene end was trimmed by 3 bases and the J gene end by 4 bases; junction bases not matched to a gene: 2. The CDR3 length is 13 residues.

The chain couples TRBV5-4 to TRBJ2-2; TRBD1 matches 7 bases. Germline-derived CDR1 and CDR2 are SGHNT and YYREEE (reference sequence). The CDR3 contains 17 residues. The ends lost 2 bases at V and 5 bases at J; junction bases unmatched: 12. In DNA form, the CDR3 reads TGTGCCAGCAGCTTCAAAAACCGGGACAGTGGGACCGGGGAGCTGTTTTTT. This sequence encodes CASSFKNRDSGTGELFF.

The rearrangement links TRBV5-1 to TRBJ1-1; 11 bases are a match to TRBD1. With 4 bases clipped from V and 3 bases from J, the junction kept 5 bases outside the gene matches. Germline lookup yields CDR1 SGHRS and CDR2 YFSETQ. The CDR3 runs to 15 residues. The CDR3, as DNA: TGCGCCAGCAGCCTGGACAGGGGGCGGTACACTGAAGCTTTCTTT. As protein: CASSLDRGRYTEAFF.

CDR3 sequence (DNA): TGTGCCTGGAGTGGTGGACAGGGGGCACAATCACCCCTCCACTTT. It is translated as CAWSGGQGAQSPLHF. This chain connects TRBV30 to TRBJ1-6; 11 positions agree with TRBD1. The germline V gene encodes CDR1 GTSNPN and CDR2 SVGIG (reference sequence). The CDR3 consists of 15 residues. With 1 base clipped from V and 10 bases from J, the junction kept 6 bases outside the gene matches. Full variable domain (missing parts from reference TRBV30 and TRBJ1-6): SQTIHQWPATLVQPVGSPLSLECTVEGTSNPNLYWYRQAAGRGLQLLFYSVGIGQISSEVPQNLSASRPQDRQFILSSKKLLLSDSGFYLCAWSGGQGAQSPLHFGNGTRLTVT.

The rearrangement joins TRBV19 to TRBJ2-5; 7 nucleotides align to TRBD1. Trimming at V came to 2 bases and at J to 5 bases, leaving 8 bases not matched to a gene. Per the germline V gene, CDR1 is LNHDA and CDR2 is SQIVND (reference sequence). The CDR3 spans 15 residues. Written as DNA, the CDR3 is TGTGCCAGTAGTATAACGGTAGGGGGCTTGGAGACCCAGTACTTC. Translated, it gives CASSITVGGLETQYF.

The count of this clone is one. V usage is TRBV5-4 and J usage is TRBJ1-2, with D perhaps TRBD1 (5 bases). Trimming took off 3 bases at V and 5 bases at J, with 17 bases between the two ends. The CDR3 consists of 15 residues. Germline-derived CDR1 and CDR2 are SGHNT and YYREEE (reference sequence). The DNA of the CDR3 is TGTGCCAGCAGCTCGGCGATGACAGCATTTTATGGCTACACCTTC. Its protein product is CASSSAMTAFYGYTF.

The sample holds a few counts of this clone. The rearrangement uses TRBV4-3 and TRBJ2-2, with 8 bases that match TRBD1. The CDR3 has 17 residues. V gave up 1 base and J gave up 6 bases; unmatched junction bases: 10. Germline CDR1 and CDR2: LGHNA and YSLEER. The CDR3: CASSQAEPGGGSGELFF. The CDR3 DNA is TGCGCCAGCAGCCAAGCTGAGCCAGGGGGCGGTTCCGGGGAGCTGTTTTTT.

The CDR3 bases are TGTGCCTGGAGTGGACGACCAGGGGACGGCTACACCTTC. It specifies CAWSGRPGDGYTF. The chain links TRBV30 to TRBJ1-2, with D possibly TRBD1 on 6 matching bases. Trimming stripped 1 base from V and 8 bases from J, with 14 bases between. This CDR3 is 13 amino acids long. Germline V gene sequence: CDR1 GTSNPN, CDR2 SVGIG (reference sequence).

The rearrangement joins TRBV30 to TRBJ1-5; 9 bases line up with TRBD1. After removal of 5 bases from V and 6 bases from J, the junction contained 8 bases not matched to a gene. The CDR3 is made up of 14 amino acids. The germline gives CDR1 GTSNPN, CDR2 SVGIG (reference sequence). The CDR3 DNA is TGTGCCTGGGGTTTACAGGGGGCGCTTCAGCCCCAGCATTTT. Its protein is CAWGLQGALQPQHF.

The V gene is TRBV5-4, the J gene TRBJ2-4; possible D gene TRBD1, 6 bases. V shed 2 bases and J shed 7 bases, with 13 bases lying between them. The germline V gene encodes CDR1 SGHNT and CDR2 YYREEE (reference sequence). The CDR3 is 14 amino acids. The CDR3: CASSFHLDSNIQYF. DNA for the CDR3: TGTGCCAGCAGCTTCCACCTGGACAGTAACATTCAGTACTTC.

This clone occurred once. The chain carries TRBV5-8 and TRBJ2-5; 11 nucleotides match TRBD1. The J segment lost 2 bases and the V segment lost 0 bases, leaving 3 bases of the junction unmatched. CDR1 and CDR2 from the germline V gene are SGHTS and YDEGEE. The CDR3 runs to 16 residues. In DNA, the CDR3 is TGTGCCAGCAGCTTGGCCGGGACAGGGGGGCAAGAGACCCAGTACTTC. This gives the protein CASSLAGTGGQETQYF.

This clone was seen only a few times. The chain combines TRBV7-2 with TRBJ2-7; 7 nucleotides agree with TRBD1. V lost 7 bases and J lost 4; bases outside the gene matches: 7. Germline CDR1 is SGHTA and CDR2 is FQGNSA. This CDR3 has 13 amino acids. In DNA form, the CDR3 reads TGTGCCAGCAAAGAGACAGGGCCGTACGAGCAGTACTTC. The encoded protein is CASKETGPYEQYF.

The rearrangement uses TRBV28 and TRBJ1-5; D perhaps matches TRBD1 (6 bases). Per germline, CDR1 MDHEN and CDR2 SYDVKM. V was pared by 2 bases and J by 5 bases, with 7 bases between. The CDR3 has 13 residues. The CDR3 DNA sequence: TGTGCCAGCAGTTTAACAGGGCATCAGCCCCAGCATTTT. This encodes CASSLTGHQPQHF.

The V call is TRBV10-3, the J call TRBJ1-5, with TRBD1 identical over 11 bases. The germline gives CDR1 ENHRY, CDR2 SYGVKD. The CDR3 consists of 17 residues. V lost 5 bases, J lost 0 bases, and 6 bases stayed unmatched. The CDR3 sequence: CAISPGTGGISNQPQHF. For the CDR3, the DNA is TGTGCCATCAGTCCCGGGACAGGGGGAATTAGCAATCAGCCCCAGCATTTT.

The chain has TRBV19 and TRBJ1-3; D gene ambiguous. The germline V gene encodes CDR1 LNHDA and CDR2 SQIVND (reference sequence). V gave up 7 bases and J gave up 1 base, with 14 bases separating them. There are 15 residues in the CDR3. CDR3 sequence (DNA): TGTGCCAGTACCATTGTAGCAGAATCTGGAAACACCATATATTTT. Its translation: CASTIVAESGNTIYF.

This clone was picked up one time. This chain uses TRBV10-3 with TRBJ2-7; TRBD1 matches 7 bases. After removal of 5 bases from V and 0 bases from J, the junction contained 10 bases not matched to a gene. Germline V gene data show CDR1 as ENHRY and CDR2 as SYGVKD. CDR3 length equals 16 residues. The CDR3 protein is CAISKAGTDPSYEQYF. DNA for the CDR3: TGTGCCATCAGTAAGGCCGGGACAGACCCCTCCTACGAGCAGTACTTC.

This sequence joins TRBV5-1 and TRBJ1-2; 10 bases align to TRBD1. CDR3 length equals 18 residues. Germline CDR1 and CDR2: SGHRS and YFSETQ. Trimming cost V 2 bases and J 3 bases; bases outside gene matches: 13. CDR3 protein: CASSFSGTGEVFDYGYTF. As DNA, the CDR3 is TGCGCCAGCAGCTTTTCCGGGACAGGGGAAGTTTTCGACTATGGCTACACCTTC.

The chain combines TRBV7-2 with TRBJ2-7; no definite D call. V lost 5 bases, J lost 2 bases, and 10 bases lay in between. Germline lookup yields CDR1 SGHTA and CDR2 FQGNSA. There are 13 residues in the CDR3. DNA of the CDR3: TGTGCCAGCAGCCGAATTACTACCTACGAGCAGTACTTC. The encoded protein is CASSRITTYEQYF.

The rearrangement links TRBV19 to TRBJ2-3, with 7 bases fitting TRBD2. CDR1 is LNHDA, CDR2 SQIVND, per germline (reference sequence). The CDR3 runs to 17 residues. J gave up 0 bases and V 8 bases, and 14 bases lay outside the gene matches. The CDR3: CASSHELTSDSTDTQYF. The CDR3 bases are TGTGCCAGTTCCCACGAACTAACTAGCGACAGCACAGATACGCAGTATTTT.

CDR3 DNA sequence: TGTGCCAGCAGTGGATTAACCGGGACAGGGGATAATTCACCCCTCCACTTT. It codes for CASSGLTGTGDNSPLHF. The chain joins TRBV25-1 to TRBJ1-6; 10 bases map to TRBD1. The germline V gene encodes CDR1 MGHDK and CDR2 SYGVNS. CDR3 length: 17 amino acids. V trimming: 4 bases; J trimming: 5 bases; junction bases outside the gene matches: 8.

This clone was seen a handful of times. J is TRBJ2-7 and V is TRBV3-1 (or the pseudogene TRBV3-2); 7 nucleotides match TRBD1. Trimming cost V 6 bases and J 9 bases; bases outside gene matches: 8. The length of the CDR3 is 12 residues. The germline gives CDR1 LGHDT, CDR2 YNNKEL (reference sequence). CDR3 amino acids: CASSARGWAQYF. CDR3 bases: TGTGCCAGCAGTGCCAGGGGGTGGGCGCAGTACTTC.

The chain links TRBV18 to TRBJ1-2; 10 bases align to TRBD1. The CDR3 is 14 residues long. CDR1 is KGHSH and CDR2 is LQKENI in the germline V gene. The V and J ends lost 5 bases and 7 bases, in that order; junction bases with no gene match: 7. The CDR3 region is CASSSDRGPGGYTF. The CDR3 nucleotides read TGTGCCAGCTCATCCGACAGGGGGCCGGGTGGCTACACCTTC.

The DNA of the CDR3 is TGCAGCGTTTGGAGGGCAGTCAACACTGAAGCTTTCTTT. Translation: CSVWRAVNTEAFF. The chain carries TRBV29-1 and TRBJ1-1; D gene unclear. This CDR3 spans 13 amino acids. V was cut by 5 bases and J by 2 bases, with 12 bases left in between. Germline CDR1 is SQVTM and CDR2 is ANQGSEA.

V usage is TRBV11-1 and J usage is TRBJ1-2; D gene ambiguous. Trimming pared 1 base from V and 4 bases from J, leaving 7 bases between. The V gene's germline CDR1 is SGHAT and CDR2 FQDESV (reference sequence). This CDR3 has 13 amino acids. The CDR3 coding sequence is TGTGCCAGCAGCTTAGAACAGAGCTATGGCTACACCTTC. It yields the protein CASSLEQSYGYTF.

The chain carries TRBV30 and TRBJ1-1; tentative D call: TRBD1 (6 bases). CDR1 and CDR2 (germline): GTSNPN, SVGIG (reference sequence). CDR3 size: 16 residues. V dropped 2 bases and J dropped 9 bases, with 25 bases sitting between them. CDR3 sequence (DNA): TGTGCCTGGAGTTACTCCCCCCACAGGGTAAAAGTAAAAGCTTTCTTT. It is translated as CAWSYSPHRVKVKAFF.

The J gene is TRBJ1-6, the V gene TRBV4-1; weak D call: TRBD1 (6 bases). The V gene lost 2 bases and the J gene lost 7 bases, with 9 bases spanning the gap. This CDR3 contains 14 residues. Germline CDR1 MGHRA, CDR2 YSYEKL. CDR3 residues: CASSQNRDNSPLHF. The CDR3 coding sequence is TGCGCCAGCAGCCAAAACAGGGACAATTCACCCCTCCACTTT.

This clone was seen a single time. The chain links TRBV7-9 to TRBJ2-1; 15 nucleotides match TRBD2. CDR3 length: 15 residues. Germline V gene sequence: CDR1 SEHNR, CDR2 FQNEAQ (reference sequence). Trimming cost V 5 bases and J 10 bases; bases outside gene matches: 6. This CDR3 is CASSHGTSGGWEQFF. Here the CDR3 DNA reads TGTGCCAGCAGCCACGGGACTAGCGGGGGGTGGGAGCAGTTCTTC.